Listed below are T cell receptor beta chains from one sample, sequenced in a study of blood T cells in healthy people across ages. TCRdb re-called the 5' RACE reads through MiXCR, storing one row per CDR3 protein. The table shows 650,000 to 900,000 distinct CDR3 sequences, with approximately 67% occurring only once. Sequenced: blood. These receptors were obtained from a man aged 25-45 years in good health. CDR3s include the opening cysteine and the closing phenylalanine or tryptophan. A D gene is named only where the DNA matches it firmly. Expanded clones are given a class, and other clones once, few, many or no size at all.

v_gene	abundance	d_gene	j_gene	CDR3aa	CDR3nt
TRBV28	once	NA	TRBJ2-5	CASSSPGPPYQETQYF	TGTGCCAGCAGTTCCCCGGGACCTCCGTACCAGGAGACCCAGTACTTC
TRBV4-2	few	NA	TRBJ2-3	CASSQGWPGISTDTQYF	TGTGCCAGCAGCCAAGGATGGCCGGGAATAAGCACAGATACGCAGTATTTT
TRBV20-1	NA	NA	TRBJ2-5	CSAPDRTLETQYF	TGCAGTGCTCCCGACAGGACATTAGAGACCCAGTACTTC
TRBV25-1	once	TRBD1	TRBJ1-2	CASSELSLGTGGLYGYTF	TGTGCCAGCAGTGAACTGTCCCTCGGGACAGGGGGCCTCTATGGCTACACCTTC
TRBV9	NA	TRBD1	TRBJ2-7	CASSPTGTGGSEQYF	TGTGCCAGCAGCCCAACCGGGACAGGGGGGTCCGAGCAGTACTTC
TRBV6-1	many	NA	TRBJ1-6	CASSEAMGNSPLHF	TGTGCCAGCAGTGAAGCGATGGGAAATTCACCCCTCCACTTT
TRBV4-3	few	NA	TRBJ2-7	CASSHTGKGSPYEQYF	TGCGCCAGCAGCCATACAGGGAAGGGGTCCCCCTACGAGCAGTACTTC
TRBV6-2/TRBV6-3	few	NA	TRBJ2-5	CASSYSAGIDQYQETQYF	TGTGCCAGCAGTTACAGTGCAGGGATTGACCAGTACCAAGAGACCCAGTACTTC
TRBV30	NA	NA	TRBJ1-4	CAWSVGLYEKLFF	TGTGCCTGGAGTGTAGGACTTTATGAAAAACTGTTTTTT
TRBV9	once	NA	TRBJ2-5	CASSGSGRAEETQYF	TGTGCCAGCAGCGGTTCTGGGCGGGCAGAAGAGACCCAGTACTTC
TRBV9	NA	NA	TRBJ2-1	CASSVVGGGSWNEQFF	TGTGCCAGCAGCGTAGTGGGAGGGGGGTCGTGGAATGAGCAGTTCTTC
TRBV25-1	few	TRBD1	TRBJ1-6	CASSVSGGRNSPLHF	TGTGCCAGCAGTGTGTCAGGGGGTAGGAATTCACCCCTCCACTTT
TRBV6-6	NA	NA	TRBJ2-7	CASSDTQSYEQYF	TGTGCCAGCAGTGACACACAGTCCTACGAGCAGTACTTC
TRBV2	NA	TRBD1	TRBJ2-4	CASSEGGDRLAKNIQYF	TGTGCCAGCAGTGAAGGGGGGGACAGGCTAGCCAAAAACATTCAGTACTTC
TRBV6-2/TRBV6-3	few	NA	TRBJ1-5	CASSSSPNQPQHF	TGTGCCAGCAGCTCGTCGCCAAATCAGCCCCAGCATTTT
TRBV27	once	NA	TRBJ2-5	CASSPRSGRETQYF	TGTGCCAGCAGTCCCCGGTCAGGGAGAGAGACCCAGTACTTC
TRBV29-1	NA	NA	TRBJ2-1	CSVQLGRLEPNNEQFF	TGCAGCGTCCAACTTGGGAGGCTAGAACCTAACAATGAGCAGTTCTTC
TRBV6-2/TRBV6-3	NA	NA	TRBJ2-5	CASSPPRLHKGQETQYF	TGTGCCAGCAGTCCCCCCAGGCTCCACAAGGGACAAGAGACCCAGTACTTC
TRBV7-6	NA	TRBD1	TRBJ1-2	CASSVAGGGGYTF	TGTGCCAGCAGCGTAGCAGGGGGGGGTGGCTACACCTTC
TRBV6-1	NA	TRBD2	TRBJ2-1	CASSVSPGLAGDREQFF	TGTGCCAGCAGTGTCTCTCCGGGACTAGCGGGGGACCGGGAGCAGTTCTTC
TRBV6-6	NA	NA	TRBJ2-7	CASSPSGFHEQYF	TGTGCCAGCAGCCCCAGCGGGTTCCACGAGCAGTACTTC
TRBV2	NA	TRBD1	TRBJ2-1	CASREWDRGEQFF	TGTGCCAGCAGGGAGTGGGACAGGGGGGAGCAGTTCTTC
TRBV5-1	NA	NA	TRBJ1-5	CASSLDTLNQPQHF	TGCGCCAGCAGCTTGGACACGTTAAATCAGCCCCAGCATTTT
TRBV7-2	NA	NA	TRBJ2-5	CASSSNGVYQETQYF	TGTGCCAGCAGCTCCAATGGGGTTTACCAAGAGACCCAGTACTTC
TRBV29-1	NA	NA	TRBJ1-2	CSVEKTVTDGYTF	TGCAGCGTGGAAAAAACAGTAACGGATGGCTACACCTTC
TRBV10-3	NA	TRBD2	TRBJ2-6	CAISALAGGASGANVLTF	TGTGCCATCAGTGCCCTAGCGGGGGGGGCCTCTGGGGCCAACGTCCTGACTTTC
TRBV20-1	NA	NA	TRBJ2-1	CSASKSGRSVMDEQFF	TGCAGTGCTAGTAAATCCGGGAGAAGCGTCATGGATGAGCAGTTCTTC
TRBV6-5	NA	NA	TRBJ2-3	CASSYSRGEVADTQYF	TGTGCCAGCAGTTACTCTCGGGGCGAGGTGGCAGATACGCAGTATTTT
TRBV6-1	NA	TRBD1	TRBJ2-7	CASRHRQGLSYEQYF	TGTGCCAGCAGACATAGACAGGGGCTCTCCTACGAGCAGTACTTC
TRBV5-1	NA	TRBD2	TRBJ2-1	CASSPGFGGGPLNEQFF	TGCGCCAGCAGCCCGGGCTTTGGGGGAGGGCCTCTGAATGAGCAGTTCTTC
TRBV6-2/TRBV6-3	NA	TRBD1	TRBJ2-4	CASRDGQGANIQYF	TGTGCCAGCAGGGACGGACAGGGGGCAAACATTCAGTACTTC
TRBV24-1	NA	NA	TRBJ2-1	CATSDVGGGQYEQFF	TGTGCCACCAGTGATGTAGGGGGGGGACAATATGAGCAGTTCTTC
TRBV24-1	NA	NA	TRBJ2-1	CATSDPYTGTYNEQFF	TGTGCCACCAGTGACCCATACACGGGGACCTACAATGAGCAGTTCTTC
TRBV5-5	NA	TRBD1	TRBJ2-3	CASRPRTGRSTDTQYF	TGTGCCAGCAGACCTAGGACAGGGAGAAGCACAGATACGCAGTATTTT
TRBV6-1	NA	NA	TRBJ2-4	CASSERTGRAAKNIQYF	TGTGCCAGCAGTGAGAGGACGGGCCGAGCGGCCAAAAACATTCAGTACTTC
TRBV4-3	NA	NA	TRBJ2-6	CASSQDTGTSGANVLTF	TGCGCCAGCAGCCAAGACACCGGGACATCTGGGGCCAACGTCCTGACTTTC
TRBV15	NA	TRBD1	TRBJ1-4	CATREDRGANEKLFF	TGTGCCACCAGAGAGGACAGGGGTGCTAATGAAAAACTGTTTTTT
TRBV5-1	once	NA	TRBJ1-4	CASSPGVFNEKLFF	TGCGCCAGCAGCCCGGGGGTTTTTAATGAAAAACTGTTTTTT
TRBV5-1	NA	TRBD1	TRBJ2-1	CASSGDRRDNEQFF	TGCGCCAGCAGCGGGGACAGGAGAGACAATGAGCAGTTCTTC
TRBV2	NA	TRBD1	TRBJ1-2	CASSEGQAYGYTF	TGTGCCAGCAGTGAGGGACAGGCCTATGGCTACACCTTC
TRBV10-3	NA	NA	TRBJ1-5	CAISDGVNQPQHF	TGTGCCATCAGTGACGGGGTAAATCAGCCCCAGCATTTT
TRBV3-1	NA	TRBD2	TRBJ2-1	CASSQGSGSSYNEQFF	TGTGCCAGCAGCCAAGGTAGCGGGAGCTCCTACAATGAGCAGTTCTTC
TRBV29-1	NA	TRBD1	TRBJ2-1	CSVEVLKSSGDRGLSYNEQFF	TGCAGCGTTGAAGTTCTCAAATCATCTGGTGACAGGGGGCTTTCCTACAATGAGCAGTTCTTC
TRBV25-1	NA	TRBD1	TRBJ2-7	CASSKDRDKPYEQYF	TGTGCCAGCAGTAAAGACAGGGACAAACCCTACGAGCAGTACTTC
TRBV15	NA	TRBD1	TRBJ2-7	CATSRDRVNEQYF	TGTGCCACCAGCCGGGACAGGGTAAACGAGCAGTACTTC
TRBV6-2/TRBV6-3	few	NA	TRBJ2-3	CASSHALGADTQYF	TGTGCCAGCAGCCACGCATTAGGTGCAGATACGCAGTATTTT
TRBV6-5	NA	NA	TRBJ2-5	CASSYTDIPRETQYF	TGTGCCAGCAGTTACACCGACATACCCCGGGAGACCCAGTACTTC
TRBV20-1	NA	TRBD2	TRBJ2-3	CSTQPVVASGGTDTQYF	TGCAGTACTCAACCGGTGGTGGCTAGCGGGGGGACAGATACGCAGTATTTT
TRBV12-3/TRBV12-4	NA	TRBD2	TRBJ2-1	CASSNRAGGSEQFF	TGTGCCAGCAGTAACAGGGCGGGGGGAAGTGAGCAGTTCTTC
TRBV5-1	once	NA	TRBJ2-1	CASSLVGVYEQFF	TGCGCCAGCAGCTTGGTGGGTGTCTATGAGCAGTTCTTC
TRBV13	NA	NA	TRBJ2-1	CASREGWEEYNEQFF	TGTGCCAGCAGGGAGGGTTGGGAGGAGTACAATGAGCAGTTCTTC
TRBV4-2	few	NA	TRBJ1-2	CASSQDPGLGYGYTF	TGTGCCAGCAGCCAAGATCCAGGTTTAGGGTATGGCTACACCTTC
TRBV28	few	NA	TRBJ2-4	CASSIQGGAKNIQYF	TGTGCCAGCAGTATTCAAGGGGGAGCCAAAAACATTCAGTACTTC
TRBV7-9	NA	TRBD1	TRBJ2-2	CARTGQGNTGELFF	TGTGCCAGGACGGGACAGGGGAACACCGGGGAGCTGTTTTTT
TRBV20-1	NA	NA	TRBJ2-3	CSARGGSTDTQYF	TGCAGTGCTAGAGGCGGGTCCACAGATACGCAGTATTTT
TRBV6-1	NA	NA	TRBJ2-2	CASRAGGGGELFF	TGTGCCAGCAGGGCCGGGGGCGGCGGGGAGCTGTTTTTT